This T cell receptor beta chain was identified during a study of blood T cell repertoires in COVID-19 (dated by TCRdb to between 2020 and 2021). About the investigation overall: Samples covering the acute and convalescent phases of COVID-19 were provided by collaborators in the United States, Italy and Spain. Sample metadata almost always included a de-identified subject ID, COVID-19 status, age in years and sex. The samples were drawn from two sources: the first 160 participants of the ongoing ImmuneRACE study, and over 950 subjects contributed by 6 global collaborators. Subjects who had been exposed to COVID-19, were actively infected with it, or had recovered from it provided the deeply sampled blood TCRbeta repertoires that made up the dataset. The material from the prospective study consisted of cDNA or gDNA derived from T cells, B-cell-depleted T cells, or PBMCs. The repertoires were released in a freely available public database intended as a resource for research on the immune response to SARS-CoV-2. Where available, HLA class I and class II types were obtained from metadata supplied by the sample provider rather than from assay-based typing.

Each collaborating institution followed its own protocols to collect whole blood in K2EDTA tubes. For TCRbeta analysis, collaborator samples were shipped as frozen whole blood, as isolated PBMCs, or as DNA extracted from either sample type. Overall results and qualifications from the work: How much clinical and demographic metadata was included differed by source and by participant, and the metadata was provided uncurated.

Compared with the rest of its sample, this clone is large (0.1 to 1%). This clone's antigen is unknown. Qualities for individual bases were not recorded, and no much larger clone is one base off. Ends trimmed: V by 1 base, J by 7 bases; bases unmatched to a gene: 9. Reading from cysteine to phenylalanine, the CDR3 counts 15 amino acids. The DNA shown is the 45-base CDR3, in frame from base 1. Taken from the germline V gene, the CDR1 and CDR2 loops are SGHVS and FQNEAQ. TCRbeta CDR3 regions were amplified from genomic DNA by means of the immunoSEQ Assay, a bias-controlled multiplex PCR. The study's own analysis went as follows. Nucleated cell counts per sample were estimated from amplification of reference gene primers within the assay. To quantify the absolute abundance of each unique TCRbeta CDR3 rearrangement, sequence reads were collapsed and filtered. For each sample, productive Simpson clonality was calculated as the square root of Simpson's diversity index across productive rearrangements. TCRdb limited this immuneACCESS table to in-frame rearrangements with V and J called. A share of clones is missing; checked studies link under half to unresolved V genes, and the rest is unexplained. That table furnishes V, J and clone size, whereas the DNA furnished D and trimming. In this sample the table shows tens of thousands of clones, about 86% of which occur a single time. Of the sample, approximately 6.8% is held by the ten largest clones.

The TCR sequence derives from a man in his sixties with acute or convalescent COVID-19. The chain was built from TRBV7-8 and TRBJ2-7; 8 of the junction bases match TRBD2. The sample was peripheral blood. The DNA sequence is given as TGTGCCAGCAGCTTAGGGACTAGCTTCCATAGGGAGCAGTACTTC. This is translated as CASSLGTSFHREQYF.